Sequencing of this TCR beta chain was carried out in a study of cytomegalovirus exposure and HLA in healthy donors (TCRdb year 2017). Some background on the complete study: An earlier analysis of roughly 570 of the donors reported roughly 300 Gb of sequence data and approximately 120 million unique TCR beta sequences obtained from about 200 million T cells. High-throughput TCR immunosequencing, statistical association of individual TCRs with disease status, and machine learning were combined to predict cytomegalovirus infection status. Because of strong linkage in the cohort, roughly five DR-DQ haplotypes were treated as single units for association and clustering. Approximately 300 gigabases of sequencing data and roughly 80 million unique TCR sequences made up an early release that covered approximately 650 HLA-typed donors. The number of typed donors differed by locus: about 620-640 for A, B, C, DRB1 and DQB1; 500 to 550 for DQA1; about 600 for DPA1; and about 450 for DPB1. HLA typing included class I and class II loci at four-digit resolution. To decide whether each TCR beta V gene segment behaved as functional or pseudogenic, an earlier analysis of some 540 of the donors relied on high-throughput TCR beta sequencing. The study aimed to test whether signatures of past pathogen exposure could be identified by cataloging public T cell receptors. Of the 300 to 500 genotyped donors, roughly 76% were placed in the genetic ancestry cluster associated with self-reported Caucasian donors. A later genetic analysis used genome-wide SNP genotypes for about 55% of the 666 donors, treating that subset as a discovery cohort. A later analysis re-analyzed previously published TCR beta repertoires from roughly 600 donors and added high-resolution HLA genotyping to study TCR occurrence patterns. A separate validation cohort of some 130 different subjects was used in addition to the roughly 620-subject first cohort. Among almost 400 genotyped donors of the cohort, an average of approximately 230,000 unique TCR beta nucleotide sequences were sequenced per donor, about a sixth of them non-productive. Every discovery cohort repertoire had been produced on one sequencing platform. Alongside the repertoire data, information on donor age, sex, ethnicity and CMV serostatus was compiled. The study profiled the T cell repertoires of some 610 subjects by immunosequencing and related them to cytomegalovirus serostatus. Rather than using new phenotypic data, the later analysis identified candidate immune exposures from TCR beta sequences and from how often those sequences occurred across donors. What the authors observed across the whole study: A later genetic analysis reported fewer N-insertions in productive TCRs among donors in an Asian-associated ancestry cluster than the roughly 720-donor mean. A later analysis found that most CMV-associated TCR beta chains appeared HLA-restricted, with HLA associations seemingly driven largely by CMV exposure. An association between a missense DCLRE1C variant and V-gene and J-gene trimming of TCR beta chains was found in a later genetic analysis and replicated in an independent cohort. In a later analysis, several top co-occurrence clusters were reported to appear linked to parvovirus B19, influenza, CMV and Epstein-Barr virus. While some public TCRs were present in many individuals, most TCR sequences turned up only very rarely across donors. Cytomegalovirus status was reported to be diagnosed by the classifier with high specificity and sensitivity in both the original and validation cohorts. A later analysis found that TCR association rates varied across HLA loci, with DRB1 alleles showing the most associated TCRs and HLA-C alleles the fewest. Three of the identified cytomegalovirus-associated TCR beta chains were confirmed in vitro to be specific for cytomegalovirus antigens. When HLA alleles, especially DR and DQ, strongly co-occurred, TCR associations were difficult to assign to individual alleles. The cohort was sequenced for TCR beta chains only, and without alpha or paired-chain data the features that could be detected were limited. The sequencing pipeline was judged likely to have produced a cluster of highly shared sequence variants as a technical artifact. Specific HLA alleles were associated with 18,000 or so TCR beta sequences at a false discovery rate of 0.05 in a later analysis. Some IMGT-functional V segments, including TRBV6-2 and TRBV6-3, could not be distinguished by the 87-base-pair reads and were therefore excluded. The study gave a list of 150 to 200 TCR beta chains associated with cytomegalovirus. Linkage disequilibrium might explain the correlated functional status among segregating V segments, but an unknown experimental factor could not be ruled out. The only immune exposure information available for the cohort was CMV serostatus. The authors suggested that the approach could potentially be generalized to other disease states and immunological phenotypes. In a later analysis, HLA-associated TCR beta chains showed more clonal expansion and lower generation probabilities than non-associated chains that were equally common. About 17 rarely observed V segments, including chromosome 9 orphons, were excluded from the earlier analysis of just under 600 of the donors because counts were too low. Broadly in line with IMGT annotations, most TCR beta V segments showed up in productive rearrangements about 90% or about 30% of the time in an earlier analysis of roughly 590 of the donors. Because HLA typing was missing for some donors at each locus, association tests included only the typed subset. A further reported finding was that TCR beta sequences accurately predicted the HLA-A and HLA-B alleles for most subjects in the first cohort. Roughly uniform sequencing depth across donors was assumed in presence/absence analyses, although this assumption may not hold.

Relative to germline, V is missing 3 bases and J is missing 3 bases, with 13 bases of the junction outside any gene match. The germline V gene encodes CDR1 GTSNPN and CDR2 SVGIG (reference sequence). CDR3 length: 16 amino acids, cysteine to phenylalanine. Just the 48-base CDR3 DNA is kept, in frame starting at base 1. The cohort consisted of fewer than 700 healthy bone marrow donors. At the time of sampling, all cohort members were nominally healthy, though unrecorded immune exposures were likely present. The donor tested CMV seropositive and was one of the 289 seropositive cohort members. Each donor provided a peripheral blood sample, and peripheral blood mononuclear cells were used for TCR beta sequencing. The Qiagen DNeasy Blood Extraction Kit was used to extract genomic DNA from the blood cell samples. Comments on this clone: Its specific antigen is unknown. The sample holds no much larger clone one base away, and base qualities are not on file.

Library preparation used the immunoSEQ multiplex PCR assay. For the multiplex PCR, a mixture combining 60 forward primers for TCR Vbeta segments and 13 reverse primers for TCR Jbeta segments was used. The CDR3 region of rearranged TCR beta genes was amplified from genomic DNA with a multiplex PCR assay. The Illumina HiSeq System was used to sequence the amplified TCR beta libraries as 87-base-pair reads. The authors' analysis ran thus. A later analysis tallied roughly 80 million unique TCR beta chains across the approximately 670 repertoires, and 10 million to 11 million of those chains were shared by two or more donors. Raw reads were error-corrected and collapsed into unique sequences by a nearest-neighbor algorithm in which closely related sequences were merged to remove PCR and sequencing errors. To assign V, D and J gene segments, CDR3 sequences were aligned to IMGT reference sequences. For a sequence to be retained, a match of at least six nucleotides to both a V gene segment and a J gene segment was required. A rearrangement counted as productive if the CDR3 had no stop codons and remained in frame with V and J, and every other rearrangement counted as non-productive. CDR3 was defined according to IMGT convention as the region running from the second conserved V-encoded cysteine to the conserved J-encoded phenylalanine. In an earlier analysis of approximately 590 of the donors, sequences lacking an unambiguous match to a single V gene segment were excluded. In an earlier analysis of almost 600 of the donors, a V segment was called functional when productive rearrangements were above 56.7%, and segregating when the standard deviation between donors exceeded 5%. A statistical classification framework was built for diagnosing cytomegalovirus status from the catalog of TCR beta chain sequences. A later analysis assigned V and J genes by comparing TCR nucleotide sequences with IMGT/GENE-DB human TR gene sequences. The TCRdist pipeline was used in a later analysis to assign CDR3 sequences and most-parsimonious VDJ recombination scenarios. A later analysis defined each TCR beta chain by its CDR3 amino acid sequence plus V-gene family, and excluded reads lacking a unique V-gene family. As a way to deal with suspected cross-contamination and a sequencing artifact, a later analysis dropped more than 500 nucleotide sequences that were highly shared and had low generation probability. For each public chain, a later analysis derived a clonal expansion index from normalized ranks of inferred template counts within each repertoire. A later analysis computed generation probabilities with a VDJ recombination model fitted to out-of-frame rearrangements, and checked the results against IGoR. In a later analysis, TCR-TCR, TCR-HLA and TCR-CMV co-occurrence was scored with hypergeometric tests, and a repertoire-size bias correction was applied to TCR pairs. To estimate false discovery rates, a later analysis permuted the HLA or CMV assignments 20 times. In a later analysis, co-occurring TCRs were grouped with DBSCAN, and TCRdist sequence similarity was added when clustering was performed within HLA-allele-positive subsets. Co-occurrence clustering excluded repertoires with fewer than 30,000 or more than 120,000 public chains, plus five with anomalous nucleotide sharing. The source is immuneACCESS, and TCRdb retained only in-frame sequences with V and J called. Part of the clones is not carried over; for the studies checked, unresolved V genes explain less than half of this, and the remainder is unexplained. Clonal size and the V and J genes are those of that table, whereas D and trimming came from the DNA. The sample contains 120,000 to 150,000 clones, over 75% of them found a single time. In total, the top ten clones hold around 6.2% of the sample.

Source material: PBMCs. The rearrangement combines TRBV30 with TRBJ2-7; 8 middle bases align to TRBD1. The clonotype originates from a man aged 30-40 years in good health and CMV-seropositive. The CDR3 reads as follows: CAWRPGLGQGNYEQYF. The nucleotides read TGTGCCTGGAGGCCGGGGTTAGGACAGGGTAACTACGAGCAGTACTTC.